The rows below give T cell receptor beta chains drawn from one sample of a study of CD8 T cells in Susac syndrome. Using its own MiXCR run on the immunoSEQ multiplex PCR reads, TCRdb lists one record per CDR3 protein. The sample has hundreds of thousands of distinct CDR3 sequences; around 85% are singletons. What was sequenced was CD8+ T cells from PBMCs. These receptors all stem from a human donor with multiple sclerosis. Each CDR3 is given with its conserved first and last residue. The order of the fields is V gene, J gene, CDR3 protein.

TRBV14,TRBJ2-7,CASSPDPPTLYEQYF
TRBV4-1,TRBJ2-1,CASSQVQGLAANEQFF
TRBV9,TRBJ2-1,CASSVDLNTWEQFF
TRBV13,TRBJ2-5,CASSYHLQETQYF
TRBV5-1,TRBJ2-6,CASSSGQGANVLTF
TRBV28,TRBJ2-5,CASSFDPGRTLGTQYF
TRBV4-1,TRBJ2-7,CASSQEQGPEQYF
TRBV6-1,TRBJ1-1,CASSRNAGWTEAFF
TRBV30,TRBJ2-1,CAWAHNEQFF
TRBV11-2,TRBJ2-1,CASSPDSGGGNEQFF
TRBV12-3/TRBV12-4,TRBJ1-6,CASSIGNSPLHF
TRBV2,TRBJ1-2,CASSDPRDRVEGYTF
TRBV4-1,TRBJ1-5,CASSQNRGSNQPQHF
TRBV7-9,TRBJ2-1,CASSSGEGLQFF
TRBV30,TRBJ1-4,CAWSVGVDGKLFF
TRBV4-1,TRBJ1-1,CASSQDDEDLEDTEAFF
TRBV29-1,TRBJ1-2,CSAAGGKDYGYTF
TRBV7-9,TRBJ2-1,CASSPRQRREAYNEQFF
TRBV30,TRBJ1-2,CAWRWTSGYGYTF
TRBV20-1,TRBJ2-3,CSAYADTQYF
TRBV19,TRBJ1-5,CASTQDIYLQPQHF
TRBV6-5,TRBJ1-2,CASSYSAGSNYGYTF
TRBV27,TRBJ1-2,CASSSDVAYGYTF
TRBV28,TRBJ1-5,CASNLFSEDQPQHF
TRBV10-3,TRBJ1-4,CAISDGNEKLFF
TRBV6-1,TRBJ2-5,CASSEGPDQETQYF
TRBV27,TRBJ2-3,CASNPPAGSTQYF
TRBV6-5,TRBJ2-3,CASSYFGQTTDTQYF
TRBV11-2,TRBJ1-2,CASSLGILRQGTFNYGYTF
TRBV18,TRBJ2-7,CASSPLWIAGEAYEQYF
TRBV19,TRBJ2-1,CASSIPDYYNEQFF
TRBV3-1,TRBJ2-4,CASSQVGSENIQYF
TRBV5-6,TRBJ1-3,CASSPRVGPLSGNTIYF
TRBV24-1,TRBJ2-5,CATSDSDREGRQHF
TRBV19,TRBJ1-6,CASSATRAEGSPLHF
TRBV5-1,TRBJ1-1,CASSPGGTSNTEAFF